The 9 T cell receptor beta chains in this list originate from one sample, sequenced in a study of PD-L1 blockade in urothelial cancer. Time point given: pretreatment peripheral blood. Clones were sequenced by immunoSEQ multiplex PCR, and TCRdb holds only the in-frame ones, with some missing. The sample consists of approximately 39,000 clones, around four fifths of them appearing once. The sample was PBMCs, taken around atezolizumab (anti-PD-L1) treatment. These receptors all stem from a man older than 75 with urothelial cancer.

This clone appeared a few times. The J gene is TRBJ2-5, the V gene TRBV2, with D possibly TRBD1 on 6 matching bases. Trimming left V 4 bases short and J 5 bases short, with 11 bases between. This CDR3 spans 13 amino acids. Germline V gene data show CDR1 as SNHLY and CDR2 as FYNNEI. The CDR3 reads CASSGGRGETQYF. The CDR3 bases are TGTGCCAGCAGTGGGGGGCGAGGTGAGACCCAGTACTTC. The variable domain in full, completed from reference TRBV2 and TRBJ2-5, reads EPEVTQTPSHQVTQMGQEVILRCVPISNHLYFYWYRQILGQKVEFLVSFYNNEISEKSEIFDDQFSVERPDGSNFTLKIRSTKLEDSAMYFCASSGGRGETQYFGPGTRLLVL.

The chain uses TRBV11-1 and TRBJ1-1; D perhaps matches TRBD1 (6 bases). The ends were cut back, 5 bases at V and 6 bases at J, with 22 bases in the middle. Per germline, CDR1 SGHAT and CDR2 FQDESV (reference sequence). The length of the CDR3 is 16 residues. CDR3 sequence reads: CASSRQGSAIGAEAFF. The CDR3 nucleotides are TGTGCCAGCAGCCGGCAGGGGTCGGCCATTGGCGCTGAAGCTTTCTTT.

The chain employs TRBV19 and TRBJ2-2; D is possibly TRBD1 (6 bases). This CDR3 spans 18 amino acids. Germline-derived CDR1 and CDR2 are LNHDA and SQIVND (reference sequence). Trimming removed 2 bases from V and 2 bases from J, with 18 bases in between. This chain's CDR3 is CASSITRGSGPNTGELFF. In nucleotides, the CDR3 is TGTGCCAGTAGTATAACCAGGGGCAGCGGCCCTAACACCGGGGAGCTGTTTTTT.

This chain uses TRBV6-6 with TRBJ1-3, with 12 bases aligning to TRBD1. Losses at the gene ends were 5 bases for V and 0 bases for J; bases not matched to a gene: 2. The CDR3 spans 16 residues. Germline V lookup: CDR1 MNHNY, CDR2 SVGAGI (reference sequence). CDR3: CASSPGQGASGNTIYF. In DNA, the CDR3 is TGTGCCAGCAGTCCGGGACAGGGGGCCTCTGGAAACACCATATATTTT.

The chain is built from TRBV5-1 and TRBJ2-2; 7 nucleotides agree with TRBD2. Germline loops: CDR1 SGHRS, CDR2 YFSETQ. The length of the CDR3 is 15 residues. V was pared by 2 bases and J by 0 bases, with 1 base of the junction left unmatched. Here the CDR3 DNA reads TGCGCCAGCAGCTTAGGGACTACGAACACCGGGGAGCTGTTTTTT. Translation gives CASSLGTTNTGELFF.

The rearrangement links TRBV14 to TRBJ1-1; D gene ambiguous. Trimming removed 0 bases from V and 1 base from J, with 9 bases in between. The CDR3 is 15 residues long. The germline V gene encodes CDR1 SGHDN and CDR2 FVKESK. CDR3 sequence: CASSQDGRGNTEAFF. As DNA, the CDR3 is TGTGCCAGCAGCCAAGACGGACGGGGGAACACTGAAGCTTTCTTT.

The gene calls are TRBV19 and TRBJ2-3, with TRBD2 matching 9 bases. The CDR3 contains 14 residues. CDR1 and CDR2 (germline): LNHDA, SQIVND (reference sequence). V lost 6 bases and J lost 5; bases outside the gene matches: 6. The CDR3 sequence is CASRLAGVGDTQYF. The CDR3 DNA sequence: TGTGCCAGTAGGTTAGCGGGAGTTGGAGATACGCAGTATTTT. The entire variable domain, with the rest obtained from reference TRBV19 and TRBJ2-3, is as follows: DGGITQSPKYLFRKEGQNVTLSCEQNLNHDAMYWYRQDPGQGLRLIYYSQIVNDFQKGDIAEGYSVSREKKESFPLTVTSAQKNPTAFYLCASRLAGVGDTQYFGPGTRLTVL.

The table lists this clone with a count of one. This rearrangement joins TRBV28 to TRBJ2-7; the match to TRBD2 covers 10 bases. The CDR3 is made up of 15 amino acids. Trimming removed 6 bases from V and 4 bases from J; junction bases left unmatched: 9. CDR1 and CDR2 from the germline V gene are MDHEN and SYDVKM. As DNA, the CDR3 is TGTGCCAGCAGACCTTGGACTAGCGGCCCGTACGAGCAGTACTTC. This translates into CASRPWTSGPYEQYF.

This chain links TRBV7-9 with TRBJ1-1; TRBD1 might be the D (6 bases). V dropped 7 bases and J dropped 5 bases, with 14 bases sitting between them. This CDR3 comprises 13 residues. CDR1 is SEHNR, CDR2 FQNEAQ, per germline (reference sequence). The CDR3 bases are TGTGCCAGCATCAAACTACAGGGAACTGAAGCTTTCTTT. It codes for CASIKLQGTEAFF.